The 3 T cell receptor beta chains reported below all come from one sample, sequenced in a study of human T cells and chemical hapten exposure (dated by TCRdb to the early 2020s). The time point label corresponds to: patch test 3, about 24 weeks after DPC sensitization. In light of the paper, this sample's treatment or condition label describes: therapeutic diphenylcyclopropenone sensitization with weekly scalp DPC. To prepare the library, RACE was applied. Instrument on record: NextSeq 500. TCRdb trimmed public reads at Q25 via fastp, called clones via MiXCR and kept in-frame beta chains. CDR3 protein sequences are deduplicated, and each keeps its most common genes and DNA. The table for this sample lists approximately 80,000 distinct CDR3 sequences; over 10% of them were counted only once. Clones ranked in the top ten supply 5.7% of the sample. This sample comprised whole blood, obtained in connection with sensitization to the hapten diphenylcyclopropenone (DPC). The receptors here all came from a woman between 50 and 59 years old with alopecia areata. Some clones in this sample may be carry-over from other donors' samples.

V and J are TRBV21-1 and TRBJ2-2; TRBD1, as called in the table, went unchecked against the DNA. TRBV21-1 corresponds to a pseudogene. This CDR3 is 12 amino acids long. The CDR3 sequence: CASSTGAGELFF. The CDR3 DNA sequence: TGTGCCAGCAGCACAGGGGCCGGGGAGCTGTTTTTT.

J is TRBJ1-2 and V is TRBV2; D is unresolved. This CDR3 is 14 amino acids long. Germline CDR1 and CDR2: SNHLY and FYNNEI. The V end lost 8 bases, the J end lost 0 bases, and 13 bases lay between the germline ends. CDR3 bases: TGTGCCAGCGTAGGGAATCGAGCTAACTATGGCTACACCTTC. It translates to CASVGNRANYGYTF.

The J gene is TRBJ2-2, the V gene TRBV4-2; TRBD2 is a possible D gene (6 bases). The V and J ends lost 0 bases and 2 bases respectively, with 16 bases between them. The CDR3 is 18 residues long. Germline V CDR1 and CDR2: LGHNA, YNFKEQ. The DNA of the CDR3 is TGTGCCAGCAGCCAAGAAGGTCCAGGACTACCAAACACCGGGGAGCTGTTTTTT. Its translation is CASSQEGPGLPNTGELFF.